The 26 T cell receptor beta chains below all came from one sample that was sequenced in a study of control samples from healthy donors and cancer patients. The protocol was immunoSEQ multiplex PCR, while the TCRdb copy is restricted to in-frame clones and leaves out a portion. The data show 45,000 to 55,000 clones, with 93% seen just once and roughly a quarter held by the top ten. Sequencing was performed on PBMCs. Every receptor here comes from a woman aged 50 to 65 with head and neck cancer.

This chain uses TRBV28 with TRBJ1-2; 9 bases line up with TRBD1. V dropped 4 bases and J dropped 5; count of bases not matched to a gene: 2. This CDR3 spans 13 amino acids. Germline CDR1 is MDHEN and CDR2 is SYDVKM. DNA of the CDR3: TGTGCCAGCAGTTGGACAGGGGAATATGGCTACACCTTC. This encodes CASSWTGEYGYTF.

The CDR3 region is CASSPRDGGSYGYTF. The CDR3 DNA reads TGTGCCAGCAGCCCTCGGGACGGAGGCAGCTATGGCTACACCTTC. This chain joins TRBV7-9 and TRBJ1-2, with D perhaps TRBD1 (5 bases). This CDR3 is 15 amino acids long. V lost 5 bases, J lost 4 bases, and 17 bases lay in between. Germline values: CDR1 SEHNR, CDR2 FQNEAQ (reference sequence).

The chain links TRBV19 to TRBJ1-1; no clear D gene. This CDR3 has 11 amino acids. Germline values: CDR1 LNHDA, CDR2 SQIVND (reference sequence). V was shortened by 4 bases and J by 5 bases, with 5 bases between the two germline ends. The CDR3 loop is CASSKRTEAFF. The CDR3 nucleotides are TGTGCCAGTAGTAAGAGAACTGAAGCTTTCTTT. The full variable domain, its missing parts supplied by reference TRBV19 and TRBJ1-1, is DGGITQSPKYLFRKEGQNVTLSCEQNLNHDAMYWYRQDPGQGLRLIYYSQIVNDFQKGDIAEGYSVSREKKESFPLTVTSAQKNPTAFYLCASSKRTEAFFGQGTRLTVV.

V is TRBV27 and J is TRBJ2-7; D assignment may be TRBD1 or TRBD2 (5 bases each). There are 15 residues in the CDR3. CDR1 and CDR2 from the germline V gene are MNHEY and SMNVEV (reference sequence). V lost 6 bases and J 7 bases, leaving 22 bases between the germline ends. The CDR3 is CASSLYGTTTGEQYF. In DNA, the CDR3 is TGTGCCAGCAGCCTTTACGGGACCACTACGGGGGAGCAGTACTTC.

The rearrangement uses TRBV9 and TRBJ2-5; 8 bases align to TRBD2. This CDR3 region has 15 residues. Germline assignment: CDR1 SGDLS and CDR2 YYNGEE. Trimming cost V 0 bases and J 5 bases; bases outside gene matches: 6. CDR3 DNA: TGTGCCAGCAGCGTAGCGGGGGGGCTAAGGGAGACCCAGTACTTC. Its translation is CASSVAGGLRETQYF.

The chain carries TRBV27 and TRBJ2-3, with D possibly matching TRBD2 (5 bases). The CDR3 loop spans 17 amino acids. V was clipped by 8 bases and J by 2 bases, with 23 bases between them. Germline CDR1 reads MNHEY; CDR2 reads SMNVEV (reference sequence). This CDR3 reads CASSSPLAGLNTDTQYF. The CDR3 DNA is TGTGCCAGCTCAAGCCCCCTCGCCGGACTTAACACAGATACGCAGTATTTT.

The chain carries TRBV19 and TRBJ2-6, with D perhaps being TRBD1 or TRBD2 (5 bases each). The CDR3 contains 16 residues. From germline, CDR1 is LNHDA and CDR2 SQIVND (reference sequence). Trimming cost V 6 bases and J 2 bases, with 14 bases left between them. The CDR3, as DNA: TGTGCCAGTAGCGGGACCCGGGACGCTGGGGCCAACGTCCTGACTTTC. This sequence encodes CASSGTRDAGANVLTF.

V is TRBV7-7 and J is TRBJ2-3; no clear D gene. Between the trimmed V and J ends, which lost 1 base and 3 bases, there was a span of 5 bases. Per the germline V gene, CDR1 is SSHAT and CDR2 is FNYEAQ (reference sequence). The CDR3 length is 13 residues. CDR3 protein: CASSLEQTDTQYF. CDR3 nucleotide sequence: TGTGCCAGCAGCTTAGAACAGACAGATACGCAGTATTTT.

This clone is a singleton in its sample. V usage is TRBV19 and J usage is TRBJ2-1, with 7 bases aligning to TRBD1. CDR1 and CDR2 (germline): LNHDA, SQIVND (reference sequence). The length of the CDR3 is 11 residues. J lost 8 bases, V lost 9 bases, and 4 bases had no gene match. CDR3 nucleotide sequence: TGTGCCAGCAGACAGGGCGATGAGCAGTTCTTC. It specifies CASRQGDEQFF.

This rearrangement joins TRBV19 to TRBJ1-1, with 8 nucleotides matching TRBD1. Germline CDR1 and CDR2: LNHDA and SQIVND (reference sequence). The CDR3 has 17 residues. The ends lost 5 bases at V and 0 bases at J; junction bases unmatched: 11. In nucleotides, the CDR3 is TGTGCCAGTAGTCCTCCAGGGGGCCCCTATATGAACACTGAAGCTTTCTTT. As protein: CASSPPGGPYMNTEAFF.

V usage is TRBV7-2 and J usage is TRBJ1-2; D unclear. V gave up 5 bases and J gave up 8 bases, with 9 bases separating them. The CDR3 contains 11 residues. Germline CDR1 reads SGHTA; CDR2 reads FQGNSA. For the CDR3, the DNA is TGTGCCAGCAGCAGTTTGGGCGGCTACACCTTC. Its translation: CASSSLGGYTF. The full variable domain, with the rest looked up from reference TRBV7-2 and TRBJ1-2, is GAGVSQSPSNKVTEKGKDVELRCDPISGHTALYWYRQSLGQGLEFLIYFQGNSAPDKSGLPSDRFSAERTGGSVSTLTIQRTQQEDSAVYLCASSSLGGYTFGSGTRLTVV.

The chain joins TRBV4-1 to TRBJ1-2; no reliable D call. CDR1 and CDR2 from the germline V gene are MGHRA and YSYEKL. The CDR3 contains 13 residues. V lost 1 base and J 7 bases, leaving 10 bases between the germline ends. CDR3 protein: CASSQGLMGGYTF. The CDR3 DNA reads TGCGCCAGCAGCCAAGGACTCATGGGTGGCTACACCTTC.

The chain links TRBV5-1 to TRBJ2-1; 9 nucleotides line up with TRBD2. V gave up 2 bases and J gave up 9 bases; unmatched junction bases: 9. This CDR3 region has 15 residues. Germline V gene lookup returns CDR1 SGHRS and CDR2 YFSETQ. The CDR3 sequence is CASSLIAGESGEQFF. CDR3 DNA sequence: TGCGCCAGCAGCTTAATAGCGGGAGAGAGTGGTGAGCAGTTCTTC.

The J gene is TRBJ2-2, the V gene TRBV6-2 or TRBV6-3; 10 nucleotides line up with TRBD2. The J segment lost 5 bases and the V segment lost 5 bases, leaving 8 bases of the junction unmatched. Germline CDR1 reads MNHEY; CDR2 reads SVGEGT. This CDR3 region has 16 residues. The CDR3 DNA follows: TGTGCCAGCAGTCTTTCTAGCGGGAGAGGTACCGGGGAGCTGTTTTTT. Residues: CASSLSSGRGTGELFF.

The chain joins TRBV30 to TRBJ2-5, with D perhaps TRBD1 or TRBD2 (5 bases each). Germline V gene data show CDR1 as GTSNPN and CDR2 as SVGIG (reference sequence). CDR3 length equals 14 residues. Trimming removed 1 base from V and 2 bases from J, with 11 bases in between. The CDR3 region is CAWSEGTAQETQYF. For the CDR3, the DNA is TGTGCCTGGAGTGAGGGGACGGCACAAGAGACCCAGTACTTC. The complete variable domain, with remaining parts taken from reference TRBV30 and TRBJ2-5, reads SQTIHQWPATLVQPVGSPLSLECTVEGTSNPNLYWYRQAAGRGLQLLFYSVGIGQISSEVPQNLSASRPQDRQFILSSKKLLLSDSGFYLCAWSEGTAQETQYFGPGTRLLVL.

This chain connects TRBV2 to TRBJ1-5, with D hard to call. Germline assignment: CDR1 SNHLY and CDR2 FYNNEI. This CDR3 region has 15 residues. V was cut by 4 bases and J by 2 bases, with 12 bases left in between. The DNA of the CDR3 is TGTGCCAGCAGTGGACAAAAGGTAGGCAATCAGCCCCAGCATTTT. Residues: CASSGQKVGNQPQHF.

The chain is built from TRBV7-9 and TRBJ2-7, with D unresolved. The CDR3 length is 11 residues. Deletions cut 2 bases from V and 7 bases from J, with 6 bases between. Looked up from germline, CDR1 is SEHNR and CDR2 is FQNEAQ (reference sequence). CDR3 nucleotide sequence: TGTGCCAGCAGCTTATGGGAAGAGCAGTACTTC. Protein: CASSLWEEQYF.

The CDR3 is CASSFTGGSNTGELFF. The CDR3 coding sequence is TGTGCCAGCAGCTTTACAGGGGGCTCCAACACCGGGGAGCTGTTTTTT. The chain combines TRBV7-9 with TRBJ2-2; 9 bases match TRBD1. The CDR3 has 16 amino acids. The J segment lost 2 bases and the V segment lost 3 bases, leaving 4 bases of the junction unmatched. Germline-derived CDR1 and CDR2 are SEHNR and FQNEAQ (reference sequence).

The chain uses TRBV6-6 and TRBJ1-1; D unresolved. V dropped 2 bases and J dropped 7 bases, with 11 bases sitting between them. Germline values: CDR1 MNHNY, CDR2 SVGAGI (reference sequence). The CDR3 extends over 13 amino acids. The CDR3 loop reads CASSYTLGHEAFF. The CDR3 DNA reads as TGTGCCAGCAGTTACACACTGGGCCATGAAGCTTTCTTT.

CDR3 sequence: CASRGTGNTEAFF. Here the CDR3 DNA reads TGTGCCAGCAGGGGGACAGGGAACACTGAAGCTTTCTTT. The chain joins TRBV25-1 to TRBJ1-1; 8 bases line up with TRBD1. Germline V lookup: CDR1 MGHDK, CDR2 SYGVNS. V shed 6 bases and J 1 base; nucleotides not matched to a gene: 1. This CDR3 has 13 residues.

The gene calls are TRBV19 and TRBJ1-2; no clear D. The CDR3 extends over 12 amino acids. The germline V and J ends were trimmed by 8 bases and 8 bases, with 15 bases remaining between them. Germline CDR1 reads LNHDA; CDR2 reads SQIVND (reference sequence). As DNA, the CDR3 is TGTGCCAGTTCGCTGGCCATGATCGGCTACACCTTC. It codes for CASSLAMIGYTF.

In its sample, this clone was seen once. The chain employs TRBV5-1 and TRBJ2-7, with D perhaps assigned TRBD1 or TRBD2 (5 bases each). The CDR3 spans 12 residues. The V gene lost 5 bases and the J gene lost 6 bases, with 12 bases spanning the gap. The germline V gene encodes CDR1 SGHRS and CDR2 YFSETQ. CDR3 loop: CASRRGVGEQYF. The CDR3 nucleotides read TGCGCCAGCAGGCGAGGGGTAGGCGAGCAGTACTTC.

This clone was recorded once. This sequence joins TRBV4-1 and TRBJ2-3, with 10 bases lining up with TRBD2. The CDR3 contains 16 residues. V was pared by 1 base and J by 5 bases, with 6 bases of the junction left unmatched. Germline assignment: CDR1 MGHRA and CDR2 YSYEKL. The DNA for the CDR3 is TGCGCCAGCAGCCAAGCCGCTAGCGGGAGTAGAGATACGCAGTATTTT. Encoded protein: CASSQAASGSRDTQYF.

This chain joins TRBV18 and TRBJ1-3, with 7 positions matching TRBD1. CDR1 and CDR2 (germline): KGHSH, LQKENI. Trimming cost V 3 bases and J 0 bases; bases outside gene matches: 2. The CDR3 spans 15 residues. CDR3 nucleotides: TGTGCCAGCTCACCCTGGGACAGCTCTGGAAACACCATATATTTT. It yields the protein CASSPWDSSGNTIYF.

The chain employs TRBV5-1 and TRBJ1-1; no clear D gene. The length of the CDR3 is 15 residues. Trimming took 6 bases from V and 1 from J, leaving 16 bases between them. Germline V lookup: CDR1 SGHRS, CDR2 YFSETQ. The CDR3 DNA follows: TGCGCCAGCACCCCGAGCTGGGCGGGGAACACTGAAGCTTTCTTT. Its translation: CASTPSWAGNTEAFF. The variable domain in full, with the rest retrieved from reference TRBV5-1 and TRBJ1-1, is KAGVTQTPRYLIKTRGQQVTLSCSPISGHRSVSWYQQTPGQGLQFLFEYFSETQRNKGNFPGRFSGRQFSNSRSEMNVSTLELGDSALYLCASTPSWAGNTEAFFGQGTRLTVV.

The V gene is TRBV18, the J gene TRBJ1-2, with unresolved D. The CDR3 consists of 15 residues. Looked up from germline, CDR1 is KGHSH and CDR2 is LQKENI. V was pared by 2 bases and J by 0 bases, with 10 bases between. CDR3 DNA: TGTGCCAGCTCACCAGCGGGCAGCCCTAACTATGGCTACACCTTC. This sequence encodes CASSPAGSPNYGYTF.